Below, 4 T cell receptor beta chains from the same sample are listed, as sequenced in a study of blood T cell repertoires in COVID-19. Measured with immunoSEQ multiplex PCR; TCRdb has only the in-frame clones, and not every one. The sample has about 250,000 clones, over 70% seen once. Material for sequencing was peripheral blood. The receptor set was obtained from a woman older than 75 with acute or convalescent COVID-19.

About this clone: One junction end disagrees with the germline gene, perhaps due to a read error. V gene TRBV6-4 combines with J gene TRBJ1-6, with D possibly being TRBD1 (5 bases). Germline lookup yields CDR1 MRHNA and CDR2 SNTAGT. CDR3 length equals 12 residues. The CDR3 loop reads CASSQTGCPGLF. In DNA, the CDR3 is TGTGCCAGCAGTCAAACCGGGTGTCCGGGACTCTTT.

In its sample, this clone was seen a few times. CDR3 sequence reads: CASRRQGTTGELFF. For the CDR3, the DNA is TGTGCCAGCAGGAGACAGGGGACCACCGGGGAGCTGTTTTTT. V usage is TRBV2 and J usage is TRBJ2-2, with 8 bases matching TRBD1. Germline trimming cut 6 bases from V and 4 bases from J; bases unmatched to any gene: 4. This CDR3 is built from 14 residues. Germline CDR1 SNHLY, CDR2 FYNNEI.

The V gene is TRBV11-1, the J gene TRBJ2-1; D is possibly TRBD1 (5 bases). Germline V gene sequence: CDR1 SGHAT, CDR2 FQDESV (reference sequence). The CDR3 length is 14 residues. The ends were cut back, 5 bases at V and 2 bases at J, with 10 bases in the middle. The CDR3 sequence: CASSPLGPYNEQFF. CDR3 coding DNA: TGTGCCAGCAGCCCTTTGGGGCCCTACAATGAGCAGTTCTTC.

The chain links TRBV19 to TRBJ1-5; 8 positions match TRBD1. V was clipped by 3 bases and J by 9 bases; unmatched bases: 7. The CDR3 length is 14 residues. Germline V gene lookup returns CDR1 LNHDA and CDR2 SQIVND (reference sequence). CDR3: CASSITGGGGPQHF. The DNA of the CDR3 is TGTGCCAGTAGTATTACAGGGGGGGGAGGGCCCCAGCATTTT.